This T cell receptor (beta chain) was identified in a study of response to subunit inactivated influenza vaccine. In the case of this clonotype: Its antigen remains unknown.

TCRdb itself ran the RT-PCR reads through MiXCR, one entry per CDR3 protein. The sample includes 150,000 to 200,000 distinct CDR3 sequences, approximately 8.7% seen only once; the top ten take approximately 11%. V was clipped by 5 bases and J by 9 bases; unmatched bases: 9. CDR3 length: 14 amino acids. CDR1 and CDR2 (germline): SGHTA, FQGNSA. Study results and caveats: New T cells are recruited in small numbers by each seasonal influenza vaccination, according to the authors' suggestion.

The chain links TRBV7-2 to TRBJ2-2, with 7 bases matching TRBD2. The origin of this receptor is a man in his fifties or sixties who received an inactivated influenza vaccine. This material consisted of non-naive T cells sorted from PBMCs, taken on the day of vaccination. The CDR3 here is CASSMGGGSRELFF. The CDR3 DNA sequence: TGTGCCAGCAGCATGGGGGGGGGTAGCCGGGAGCTGTTTTTT.